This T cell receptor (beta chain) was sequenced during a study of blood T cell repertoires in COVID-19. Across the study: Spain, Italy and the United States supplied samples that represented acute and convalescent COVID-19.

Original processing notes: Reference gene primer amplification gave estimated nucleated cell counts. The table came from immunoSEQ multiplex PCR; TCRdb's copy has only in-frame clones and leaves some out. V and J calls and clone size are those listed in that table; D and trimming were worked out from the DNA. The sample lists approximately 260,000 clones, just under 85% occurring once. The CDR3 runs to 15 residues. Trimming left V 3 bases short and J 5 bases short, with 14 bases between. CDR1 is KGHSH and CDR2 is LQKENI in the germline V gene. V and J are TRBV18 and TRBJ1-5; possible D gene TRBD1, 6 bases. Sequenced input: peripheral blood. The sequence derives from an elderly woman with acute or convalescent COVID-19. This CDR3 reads CASSPGQTGDQPQHF. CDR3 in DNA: TGTGCCAGCTCACCGGGGCAGACAGGTGATCAGCCCCAGCATTTT.